This TCR beta chain was sequenced for a study of spatial heterogeneity in lung cancer. This clonotype turned up a few times. CDR1 is KGHSH, CDR2 LQKENI, per germline. Trimming removed 5 bases from V and 3 bases from J, with 4 bases in between. The CDR3 has 11 amino acids. Described time point: blood at routine non-recurrence follow-up after resection. Via MiXCR, TCRdb re-called the 5' RACE reads, giving one row per CDR3 protein. The sample holds about 47,000 distinct CDR3 sequences, approximately 12% seen once. This chain joins TRBV18 and TRBJ1-1; D gene unclear. The sequenced sample was PBMCs, obtained at follow-up. The sequence was obtained from a male donor with early-stage non-small cell lung cancer. CDR3 nucleotide sequence: TGTGCCAGCTCATCGTACACTGAAGCTTTCTTT. It yields the protein CASSSYTEAFF.